This entry describes one T cell receptor (beta chain). Its target is not known. Amplification of the TCR beta CDR3 regions used RNA transcripts (as template). Investigators did first-round RT-PCR with HTBI primers, then second-round multiplex PCR. In TCRdb, the multiplex PCR reads were re-called with MiXCR into one record per CDR3 protein. The table includes about 210,000 distinct CDR3 sequences, approximately 28% detected once. The CDR3 consists of 13 residues. V dropped 6 bases and J dropped 3 bases, with 11 bases sitting between them. Per the germline V gene, CDR1 is MNHNS and CDR2 is SASEGT. The sample is drawn from a study of Graves' ophthalmopathy and Graves' hyperthyroidism. Study results and limitations: The model's prediction of ophthalmopathy progression had around 70% sensitivity and roughly 72% specificity. Ophthalmopathy cases were distinguished from stable hyperthyroidism by a 13-signature model, reaching around 90% sensitivity and roughly 80% specificity.

Sequenced material: peripheral blood. The rearrangement uses TRBV6-1 and TRBJ1-1, with D unresolved. This TCR was sampled from a man over 45 with Graves' ophthalmopathy. The CDR3 sequence is CASRTNRDTEAFF. In nucleotides, the CDR3 is TGTGCCAGCAGGACCAATCGTGACACTGAAGCTTTCTTT.